One sample yielded the 29 T cell receptor beta chains listed below, sequenced in a study of T cell repertoires in cytomegalovirus infection. One entry per CDR3 protein results from TCRdb running MiXCR on the reads. The table lists roughly 500,000 distinct CDR3 sequences, 16% of them singletons. Sequencing input: CD8+ T cells from PBMCs. These receptors originate from a human donor in good health (CMV status not recorded). Some clones in this sample may be carry-over from other donors' samples.

The chain employs TRBV27 and TRBJ2-7; perhaps TRBD1 as D (6 bases). CDR3 length: 15 amino acids. Trimming cost V 6 bases and J 5 bases, with 20 bases left between them. In germline, CDR1 is MNHEY, CDR2 SMNVEV (reference sequence). The CDR3 sequence: CASSAQGLVDNEQYF. For the CDR3, the DNA is TGTGCCAGCAGCGCACAGGGTCTTGTAGATAACGAGCAGTACTTC.

At least ten counts were recorded for this clonotype. The V and J genes are TRBV7-3 and TRBJ1-5; 8 nucleotides align to TRBD1. V trimming: 5 bases; J trimming: 9 bases; junction bases outside the gene matches: 3. Germline CDR1 SGHTA, CDR2 FQGTGA. The CDR3 is 12 amino acids. The CDR3 loop reads CASSDGTGPQHF. CDR3 bases: TGTGCCAGCAGCGACGGGACAGGGCCCCAGCATTTT.

This chain uses TRBV20-1 with TRBJ1-5; no reliable D call. V lost 0 bases to trimming and J lost 5 bases, with 11 bases between them. The CDR3 sequence is 14 residues long. Germline V gives CDR1 DFQATT, CDR2 SNEGSKA (reference sequence). In DNA form, the CDR3 reads TGCAGTGCTAGAGAAGGAGGAACCGATCAGCCCCAGCATTTT. Its translation is CSAREGGTDQPQHF.

This clonotype has a handful of counts. One end of the junction fails to match germline, which may point to a read error. This rearrangement joins TRBV6-2 or TRBV6-3 to TRBJ2-1; 8 bases agree with TRBD2. CDR1 is MNHEY and CDR2 is SVGEGT in the germline V gene. The length of the CDR3 is 12 residues. The CDR3 region has the DNA TGTGCCAGCAGTTACAGCGGGGGTCACACAGTCTTC. This codes for CASSYSGGHTVF.

V and J are TRBV9 and TRBJ2-1; 11 positions agree with TRBD2. The germline V gene encodes CDR1 SGDLS and CDR2 YYNGEE. The CDR3 extends over 19 amino acids. V lost 0 bases to trimming and J lost 5 bases; unmatched junction nucleotides: 13. CDR3: CASSVATEGRGLADNEQFF. The CDR3 nucleotides are TGTGCCAGCAGCGTAGCTACAGAGGGCAGGGGACTAGCGGACAATGAGCAGTTCTTC.

This clonotype was picked up many times. V is TRBV6-1 and J is TRBJ2-5, with D perhaps matching TRBD2 (6 bases). CDR3 size: 15 residues. Germline loops: CDR1 MNHNS, CDR2 SASEGT. The ends were cut back, 0 bases at V and 3 bases at J, with 11 bases in the middle. CDR3 sequence (DNA): TGTGCCAGCAGTGAAGCGTGGCGGGGCAAAGAGACCCAGTACTTC. This translates into CASSEAWRGKETQYF.

This clonotype was recorded a few times. The rearrangement links TRBV11-2 to TRBJ2-7, with D possibly being TRBD1 (6 bases). Germline lookup yields CDR1 SGHAT and CDR2 FQNNGV. The CDR3 runs to 14 residues. With 1 base removed from V and 4 bases from J, the gap between germline ends came to 11 bases. The CDR3 reads CASSLGFRGYEQYF. CDR3 bases: TGTGCCAGCAGCTTAGGGTTCAGGGGATACGAGCAGTACTTC.

CDR3 loop: CASGPVPYNEQFF. In DNA form, the CDR3 reads TGTGCCTCCGGCCCGGTCCCCTACAATGAGCAGTTCTTC. The V call is TRBV15, the J call TRBJ2-1, with D unresolved. Germline CDR1 reads LNHNV; CDR2 reads YYDKDF (reference sequence). There are 13 residues in the CDR3. The ends were cut back, 11 bases at V and 2 bases at J, with 13 bases in the middle.

This clonotype was seen ten or more times. The chain combines TRBV20-1 with TRBJ1-1, with D hard to call. Per the germline V gene, CDR1 is DFQATT and CDR2 is SNEGSKA (reference sequence). This CDR3 spans 19 amino acids. The V end lost 1 base, the J end lost 0 bases, and 24 bases lay between the germline ends. The CDR3 protein is CSARGPFLPDEGMNTEAFF. The CDR3 DNA reads as TGCAGTGCTAGAGGGCCGTTTTTGCCGGATGAAGGCATGAACACTGAAGCTTTCTTT.

This clonotype was found a few times. This rearrangement joins TRBV27 to TRBJ2-7, with 7 positions matching TRBD1. Germline CDR1 reads MNHEY; CDR2 reads SMNVEV (reference sequence). The J segment lost 3 bases and the V segment lost 2 bases, leaving 7 bases of the junction unmatched. The CDR3 has 15 residues. The CDR3 nucleotides read TGTGCCAGCAGTTTACCCCTGACAGGGCTCTACGAGCAGTACTTC. Its translation is CASSLPLTGLYEQYF.

The rearrangement joins TRBV10-3 to TRBJ2-7; no clear D gene. Germline loops: CDR1 ENHRY, CDR2 SYGVKD. Trimming pared 3 bases from V and 0 bases from J, leaving 3 bases between. The CDR3 is 12 amino acids. CDR3 bases: TGTGCCATCAGTGACTACTCCTACGAGCAGTACTTC. Translated: CAISDYSYEQYF.

This clonotype came up many times. The V and J genes are TRBV7-9 and TRBJ2-5; D not certain. Germline CDR1 and CDR2: SEHNR and FQNEAQ (reference sequence). The CDR3 extends over 16 amino acids. Trimming removed 1 base from V and 2 bases from J, with 14 bases in between. The CDR3 reads CASSLGATTKQETQYF. The CDR3 nucleotides are TGTGCCAGCAGCTTAGGGGCTACCACTAAACAAGAGACCCAGTACTTC. Full variable domain (missing parts from reference TRBV7-9 and TRBJ2-5): DTGVSQNPRHKITKRGQNVTFRCDPISEHNRLYWYRQTLGQGPEFLTYFQNEAQLEKSRLLSDRFSAERPKGSFSTLEIQRTEQGDSAMYLCASSLGATTKQETQYFGPGTRLLVL.

The table lists this clonotype with many counts. The chain couples TRBV7-8 to TRBJ2-1; no definite D call. V lost 0 bases and J 5 bases, leaving 20 bases between the germline ends. The CDR3 contains 18 residues. Germline assignment: CDR1 SGHVS and CDR2 FQNEAQ. CDR3 DNA: TGTGCCAGCAGCTTAGCGCTCCGTACAGATTCCTTAAACAATGAGCAGTTCTTC. It yields the protein CASSLALRTDSLNNEQFF. The whole variable domain, remainder taken from reference TRBV7-8 and TRBJ2-1, is GAGVSQSPRYKVAKRGQDVALRCDPISGHVSLFWYQQALGQGPEFLTYFQNEAQLDKSGLPSDRFFAERPEGSVSTLKIQRTQQEDSAVYLCASSLALRTDSLNNEQFFGPGTRLTVL.

The chain has TRBV20-1 and TRBJ2-1; tentatively, D is TRBD2 (5 bases). Germline CDR1 is DFQATT and CDR2 is SNEGSKA (reference sequence). V was clipped by 7 bases and J by 1 base, with 20 bases between them. The CDR3 spans 16 residues. The CDR3 bases are TGCAGTGAAAGCGGAAGCGGAGAAGGGTCCTACAATGAGCAGTTCTTC. Translated, it gives CSESGSGEGSYNEQFF.

The table lists this clonotype with a few counts. The chain joins TRBV11-3 to TRBJ2-7, with no clear D. The CDR3 has 14 amino acids. V was shortened by 0 bases and J by 4 bases, with 10 bases between the two germline ends. Germline CDR1 is SGHNT and CDR2 is YENEEA. The CDR3 nucleotides are TGTGCCAGCAGCTTAGAGATTAATCCTTACGAGCAGTACTTC. Amino acids: CASSLEINPYEQYF.

This clonotype was detected many times. The rearrangement links TRBV7-6 to TRBJ2-7; 9 bases map to TRBD1. V lost 5 bases, J lost 3 bases, and 8 bases stayed unmatched. This CDR3 spans 15 amino acids. Germline CDR1 is SGHVS and CDR2 is FNYEAQ. For the CDR3, the DNA is TGTGCCAGCAGCGTTGGACAGGGGACCCTCTACGAGCAGTACTTC. Translated, it gives CASSVGQGTLYEQYF.

There are a few counts of this clonotype. A much larger clone differs by one base, so this may be a read error. The rearrangement links TRBV7-9 to TRBJ1-3, with a possible D match to TRBD1 (5 bases). The V gene's germline CDR1 is SEHNR and CDR2 FQNEAQ (reference sequence). The CDR3 contains 15 residues. The CDR3 bases are TGTGCCAGCAGCCTCGGGGCCGGGAAGGGAAACACCATATGTTTT. Translating it yields CASSLGAGKGNTICF.

This chain links TRBV6-5 with TRBJ1-2, with a weak D call TRBD1 (5 bases). CDR3 size: 13 residues. The V and J ends lost 4 bases and 8 bases respectively, with 14 bases between them. Looked up from germline, CDR1 is MNHEY and CDR2 is SVGAGI. Here the CDR3 DNA reads TGTGCCAGCAGTTTCCTGGGACGTTGGGGCTACACCTTC. Translation: CASSFLGRWGYTF.

The chain has TRBV10-3 and TRBJ1-1; 9 bases line up with TRBD1. This CDR3 is 13 amino acids long. Germline CDR1 and CDR2: ENHRY and SYGVKD. The junction had 11 bases not matched to a gene; V was cut back by 10 bases and J by 8 bases. The CDR3 nucleotides read TGTGCCACCACACCGGGACAGGGCGACGAAGCTTTCTTT. The encoded protein is CATTPGQGDEAFF.

This clonotype was picked up a small number of times. The chain links TRBV27 to TRBJ1-3; 7 nucleotides match TRBD1. The junction had 11 bases not matched to a gene; V was cut back by 6 bases and J by 0 bases. CDR3 length equals 17 residues. The germline V gene has CDR1 MNHEY and CDR2 SMNVEV (reference sequence). The CDR3 loop reads CASSRKPGQDSGNTIYF. CDR3 in DNA: TGTGCCAGCAGCCGGAAGCCCGGACAGGACTCTGGAAACACCATATATTTT.

This chain connects TRBV7-9 to TRBJ2-1; 8 bases fit TRBD2. In germline, CDR1 is SEHNR, CDR2 FQNEAQ (reference sequence). The CDR3 contains 16 residues. The V and J ends lost 4 bases and 8 bases, in that order; junction bases with no gene match: 13. The CDR3 is CASSSKRAGGHDEQFF. In DNA, the CDR3 is TGTGCCAGCAGCTCGAAAAGGGCGGGGGGACACGATGAGCAGTTCTTC.

This clonotype was recorded many times. This chain links TRBV7-2 with TRBJ2-1; D is undetermined. The CDR3 is 11 residues long. V lost 9 bases and J 7 bases, leaving 10 bases between the germline ends. The germline CDR1 and CDR2 sequences are SGHTA and FQGNSA. This chain's CDR3 is CASGWDNEQFF. CDR3 in DNA: TGTGCCAGTGGCTGGGATAATGAGCAGTTCTTC.

This clonotype was seen repeatedly, ten times or more. The J gene is TRBJ2-7, the V gene TRBV7-9; no clear D. Trimming stripped 0 bases from V and 2 bases from J, with 8 bases between. This CDR3 contains 14 residues. The germline CDR1 and CDR2 sequences are SEHNR and FQNEAQ (reference sequence). CDR3 coding DNA: TGTGCCAGCAGCTTAGCACAGAGTCCCTACGAGCAGTACTTC. Protein: CASSLAQSPYEQYF.

This clonotype showed up just a few times. The chain is built from TRBV24-1 and TRBJ2-7; 7 nucleotides agree with TRBD1. This CDR3 spans 17 amino acids. In germline, CDR1 is KGHDR, CDR2 SFDVKD. Unmatched junction bases numbered 18, after V lost 7 bases and J lost 4 bases. The CDR3 nucleotides are TGTGCCACCAGCCCAGCCTCGGCCGGGACAGCAGTTTACGAGCAGTACTTC. Translating gives CATSPASAGTAVYEQYF.

In the case of this clonotype: This may be a read error: a much more frequent sequence differs by one nucleotide. No conserved phenylalanine or tryptophan ends this CDR3, so it is likely a read error. V gene TRBV7-2 combines with J gene TRBJ2-7; D ambiguous. The CDR3 runs to 14 residues. Germline values: CDR1 SGHTA, CDR2 FQGNSA. Trimming took 8 bases from V and 0 from J, leaving 14 bases between them. The CDR3 loop is CASGPKGISYEQYL. In DNA form, the CDR3 reads TGTGCCAGCGGGCCGAAGGGAATCTCCTACGAGCAGTACTTA.

This clonotype was recorded many times. J is TRBJ2-7 and V is TRBV4-2, with D possibly TRBD2 on 7 matching bases. V dropped 0 bases and J dropped 4 bases, with 19 bases sitting between them. There are 17 residues in the CDR3. The germline gives CDR1 LGHNA, CDR2 YNFKEQ. CDR3: CASSQDFGGRGGYEQYF. As DNA, the CDR3 is TGTGCCAGCAGCCAAGATTTCGGCGGGAGAGGGGGATACGAGCAGTACTTC.

The chain employs TRBV2 and TRBJ2-1; D perhaps matches TRBD1 (6 bases). V lost 6 bases to trimming and J lost 5 bases, with 14 bases between them. This CDR3 is 14 amino acids long. The germline V gene encodes CDR1 SNHLY and CDR2 FYNNEI. The CDR3 protein is CASRSPGAHNEQFF. CDR3 DNA: TGTGCCAGCAGATCCCCAGGGGCCCACAATGAGCAGTTCTTC.

A remark on this clonotype: A much larger clone lies a single base off, so this may be a read error. This likely comes from a read error, as the CDR3 has no conserved phenylalanine or tryptophan at its end. The CDR3 DNA sequence: TGTGCCAGCAAGGCAGGGGGCGACTATGGCTACACCTTA. This encodes CASKAGGDYGYTL. The chain is built from TRBV28 and TRBJ1-2; 8 bases align to TRBD1. V was clipped by 7 bases and J by 3 bases; unmatched bases: 4. Germline CDR1 MDHEN, CDR2 SYDVKM. The CDR3 runs to 13 residues.

The chain joins TRBV6-5 to TRBJ2-7; D gene unclear. The CDR3 totals 11 residues. CDR1 and CDR2 (germline): MNHEY, SVGAGI. Deletions cut 10 bases from V and 0 bases from J, with 7 bases between. The chain's CDR3 is CATGPSYEQYF. In DNA, the CDR3 is TGTGCCACTGGGCCCTCCTACGAGCAGTACTTC.